This T cell receptor (beta chain) was found in a study of blood T cell repertoires in COVID-19. V shed 5 bases, J shed 3 bases, and the junction held 7 bases outside the gene matches. The V gene's germline CDR1 is SGHTA and CDR2 FQGNSA. The CDR3 totals 15 residues. Assay used: immunoSEQ multiplex PCR; TCRdb lists only in-frame clones, some missing. This sample has some 400,000 clones, with about 89% found just once. Participants reported their clinical history, and cohort assignment relied on those reports. What was sequenced was PBMCs or T cells enriched from blood (not recorded which). The clonotype comes from a man aged 25 to 40 who had recovered from COVID-19. The chain combines TRBV7-2 with TRBJ2-3; 8 positions match TRBD2. This CDR3 is CASSASGTRTDTQYF. In nucleotides, the CDR3 is TGTGCCAGCAGCGCATCCGGGACTAGAACAGATACGCAGTATTTT.